This T cell receptor beta chain appears in the sequencing data of a study of blood T cell repertoires in COVID-19. Study at large: Acute-phase and convalescent COVID-19 samples originated in the United States, Italy and Spain. In each case, the material was cDNA or gDNA derived from T cells, B-cell-depleted T cells, or PBMCs.

Enrollment of patients from Seattle took place during active infection, with longitudinal follow-up. In the original processing: The assay estimated nucleated cells by amplifying reference gene primers. TCRdb keeps only in-frame clones here, not all; method: immunoSEQ multiplex PCR. Clone size and V and J calls were adopted from that table, with D and trimming inferred from the DNA. The sample lists about 130,000 clones, roughly 90% occurring once. The germline gives CDR1 SGHNT, CDR2 YENEEA. The germline V and J ends were trimmed by 3 bases and 0 bases, with 9 bases remaining between them. The CDR3 is 15 residues long.

Material: peripheral blood. This sequence was found in a man aged 55 to 70 with COVID-19, enrolled during active disease. The chain is built from TRBV11-3 and TRBJ1-3; the D gene is possibly TRBD1 (5 bases). This CDR3 is CASSLSGGSGNTIYF. CDR3 nucleotides: TGTGCCAGCAGCTTGAGCGGGGGCTCTGGAAACACCATATATTTT.